This is a list of T cell receptor beta chains from one sample in a study of T cells after yellow fever vaccination. One entry per CDR3 protein, called by TCRdb with MiXCR from the 5' RACE reads. The repertoire has some 670,000 distinct CDR3 sequences, approximately 13% of them found once; the top ten carry just under 15%. The source material was PBMCs, sampled on the day of the yellow fever booster vaccination. The source of these receptors is a young man who received the YFV17D yellow fever vaccine. Each CDR3 is given with its conserved first and last residue. D genes are given only for firm matches. Only some rows state a clone size, as once, few, many or a class for expanded clones.

d_gene	abundance	v_gene	j_gene	CDR3nt	CDR3aa
TRBD2	-	TRBV11-1	TRBJ2-3	TGTGCCAGCAGCTTCTCAGCGGGAGGGCTCACAGATACGCAGTATTTT	CASSFSAGGLTDTQYF
-	-	TRBV20-1	TRBJ2-7	TGCAGTGCTAGTCTTTCGAGAGGTAACTACTACGAGCAGTACTTC	CSASLSRGNYYEQYF
-	many	TRBV5-6	TRBJ1-5	TGTGCCAGCAGCACCCTACGGGGATGGAAAGCGAATCAGCCCCAGCATTTT	CASSTLRGWKANQPQHF
-	few	TRBV7-2	TRBJ2-1	TGTGCCAGCAGCTTCGACAGCGAGCAGTTCTTC	CASSFDSEQFF
TRBD2	-	TRBV6-2/TRBV6-3	TRBJ2-2	TGTGCCAGCAGTTACTCGTGGCTAGCGGGAGGGAATGGGAACACCGGGGAGCTGTTTTTT	CASSYSWLAGGNGNTGELFF
-	-	TRBV27	TRBJ1-6	TGTGCCAGCAGCCGCGCACCGTCCTCACCCCTCCACTTT	CASSRAPSSPLHF
TRBD2	few	TRBV5-4	TRBJ2-5	TGTGCCAGCAGCTTTTTGGGCGGGAGTGAGACCCAGTACTTC	CASSFLGGSETQYF
-	few	TRBV4-2	TRBJ1-3	TGTGCCAGCAGCCAAGAGACGGCAGGGTCTGGAAACACCATATATTTT	CASSQETAGSGNTIYF
-	few	TRBV2	TRBJ2-7	TGTGCCAGCAAGGACACGGGAGCCTACGAGCAGTACTTC	CASKDTGAYEQYF
-	few	TRBV20-1	TRBJ2-5	TGCAGTGCTATTGACCCGGGACGCGGGGAGACCCAGTACTTC	CSAIDPGRGETQYF
TRBD1	many	TRBV7-2	TRBJ2-7	TGTGCCAGCAGCTTGGGACAGGGGTCCCACGAGCAGTACTTC	CASSLGQGSHEQYF
TRBD1	-	TRBV19	TRBJ1-1	TGTGCCAGTAGGGACAGGGGGCGCGCCTGGACCACTGAAGCTTTCTTT	CASRDRGRAWTTEAFF
-	-	TRBV20-1	TRBJ1-1	TGCAGTGCTAGACCAGGGGAAACTGAAGCTTTCTTT	CSARPGETEAFF
-	-	TRBV13	TRBJ2-3	TGTGCCAGCAGCTTAGGCCCCCAGGCCACAGATACGCAGTATTTT	CASSLGPQATDTQYF
TRBD2	-	TRBV5-6	TRBJ2-4	TGTGCCAGCAGCAGAGGACTAGACGACCTCTTC	CASSRGLDDLF
TRBD2	few	TRBV7-2	TRBJ2-5	TGTGCCAGCAGCCAAGACAGCGGGGGCGCCGGGACCCAGTACTTC	CASSQDSGGAGTQYF
-	few	TRBV11-2	TRBJ2-5	TGTGCCAGCAGCTTAGGGGGAGGGGGAGGAGAGACCCAGTACTTC	CASSLGGGGGETQYF
TRBD2	many	TRBV3-1	TRBJ2-1	TGCGCCAGCAGCCAAGGGACTAGCGGCGGCAATGAGCAGTTCTTC	CASSQGTSGGNEQFF
TRBD1	few	TRBV6-5	TRBJ2-7	TGTGCCAGCAGTTACCGGGGGACAGGGGGGTTCTACGAGCAGTACTTC	CASSYRGTGGFYEQYF
-	many	TRBV28	TRBJ2-5	TGTGCCAGCAGTTTAGAAGTCTATGAGACCCAGTACTTC	CASSLEVYETQYF
-	few	TRBV6-2/TRBV6-3	TRBJ2-7	TGTGCCAGCAGTTACGACAGCTGGATCTCCTACGAGCAGTACTTC	CASSYDSWISYEQYF
TRBD1	-	TRBV5-6	TRBJ1-3	TGTGCCAGCAGCATGCAGGGGGCCTCTGGAAACACCATATATTTT	CASSMQGASGNTIYF
TRBD2	-	TRBV12-3/TRBV12-4	TRBJ2-1	TGTGCCAGCAGTTTAAGGGGAGGGATATTCTTC	CASSLRGGIFF
TRBD2	-	TRBV20-1	TRBJ2-1	TGCAGTGCTGAGGCTGGACTAGCAACTTACAATGAGCAGTTCTTC	CSAEAGLATYNEQFF
TRBD2	many	TRBV10-1	TRBJ2-1	TGCGCCAGCAGTGAGTCGCGGGGGTACAATGAGCAGTTCTTC	CASSESRGYNEQFF
TRBD2	-	TRBV20-1	TRBJ2-7	TGCAGTGCACCTGAACTAGCGGGAGGATACTACGAGCAGTACTTC	CSAPELAGGYYEQYF
TRBD1	few	TRBV28	TRBJ2-2	TGTGCCAGCAGGTCCGGGACAGGGCTAATAGCCGGGGAGCTGTTTTTT	CASRSGTGLIAGELFF
-	few	TRBV15	TRBJ2-5	TGTGCCACCAGGGCACAGGGTGGGTTCGGAGAGACCCAGTACTTC	CATRAQGGFGETQYF
-	many	TRBV10-3	TRBJ2-7	TGTGCCATCAGTATCGACTGGTACGAGCAGTACTTC	CAISIDWYEQYF
-	-	TRBV6-2/TRBV6-3	TRBJ2-3	TGTGCCAGCAGTTACAGCACTATATCCACAGATACGCAGTATTTT	CASSYSTISTDTQYF
TRBD2	-	TRBV20-1	TRBJ2-1	TGCAGTGCTAGGGGGGGAGTGCTAGCGGCCACCTCCTACAATGAGCAGTTCTTC	CSARGGVLAATSYNEQFF
-	-	TRBV3-1	TRBJ1-3	TGTGCCAGCAGCCCCTACCAGTTGGCCGGAAACACCATATATTTT	CASSPYQLAGNTIYF
-	few	TRBV12-3/TRBV12-4	TRBJ1-1	TGTGCCAGCAGTTTCAGGCTGGGAATAGCTTTCTTT	CASSFRLGIAFF
-	-	TRBV28	TRBJ2-7	TGTGCCAGCAGTTTATCGAGTCGGAAACGGGGTTACGAGCAGTACTTC	CASSLSSRKRGYEQYF
-	few	TRBV29-1	TRBJ2-3	TGCAGCGTTGCTCTGCGGGACCGGGCGTATTTT	CSVALRDRAYF
TRBD2	few	TRBV6-1	TRBJ2-2	TGTGCCAGCATAGGACTAGCGGGAGTTGGAGGGGAGCTGTTTTTT	CASIGLAGVGGELFF
-	few	TRBV18	TRBJ2-3	TGTGCCAGCTCACCCGGAGGGCCCCGCCCGGAGGATACGCAGTATTTT	CASSPGGPRPEDTQYF
-	many	TRBV20-1	TRBJ1-5	TGCAGTGCTAGCGGTGGGAATCAGCCCCAGCATTTT	CSASGGNQPQHF
TRBD2	-	TRBV7-9	TRBJ2-1	TGTGCCAGCAGCTGGGGGGGAGAGGGGAATGAGCAGTTCTTC	CASSWGGEGNEQFF
TRBD1	-	TRBV12-5	TRBJ2-2	TGTGCTAGTGGTACACACACAGGGGGCGCGAACACCGGGGAGCTGTTTTTT	CASGTHTGGANTGELFF
-	-	TRBV10-2	TRBJ1-2	TGCGCCAGCGGGGGAAAGGGACGAAGTGGCTACACCTTC	CASGGKGRSGYTF
-	-	TRBV7-6	TRBJ2-6	TGTGCCAGCAGCTCGCCCTCCAGTGCAGGGGTGGGCTCTGGGGCCAACGTCCTGACTTTC	CASSSPSSAGVGSGANVLTF
TRBD2	-	TRBV6-5	TRBJ2-1	TGTGCCAGCAGTTACATCCCTAGCGGGGGCCCCTACAATGAGCAGTTCTTC	CASSYIPSGGPYNEQFF
-	-	TRBV4-3	TRBJ2-1	TGCGCCAGCAGCCGCAAACAGCAAAACAATGAGCAGTTCTTC	CASSRKQQNNEQFF
TRBD1	-	TRBV15	TRBJ1-2	TGTGCCACCAGCAGAGACCGGGACAGGGCGGACTATGGCTACACCTTC	CATSRDRDRADYGYTF
-	-	TRBV6-5	TRBJ1-4	TGTGCCAGCAGTTGGGGACAAGTTGAAAAACTGTTTTTT	CASSWGQVEKLFF